This TCR beta chain is drawn from a study of radiotherapy plus CTLA-4 blockade in lung cancer. Study details: Objective responses emerged in around a sixth of patients, and over 30% attained disease control. Broader study findings: Radiotherapy with ipilimumab was followed by blood expansion of tumor-derived clones.

Germline assignment: CDR1 KGHSH and CDR2 LQKENI. The CDR3 consists of 15 residues. With 2 bases removed from V and 0 bases from J, the gap between germline ends came to 8 bases. Generated by immunoSEQ multiplex PCR, the TCRdb table keeps only in-frame clones and is missing some. The sample includes around 110,000 clones, just under 90% of them seen just once. This clone showed up just once. Its antigen is undetermined. The rearrangement uses TRBV18 and TRBJ1-3, with no clear D. This sequence was found in a human donor with non-small cell lung cancer that progressed on radiotherapy plus ipilimumab. Sequenced material: peripheral blood, taken from a patient treated with radiotherapy plus ipilimumab. CDR3 loop: CASSPVSRSGNTIYF. In nucleotides, the CDR3 is TGTGCCAGCTCACCAGTGTCCCGCTCTGGAAACACCATATATTTT.